The 29 T cell receptor beta chains reported below all come from one sample, sequenced in a study of shared clonotypes between healthy human individuals. TCRdb's copy holds only in-frame clones and misses some; the assay was immunoSEQ multiplex PCR. The sample includes millions of clones, more than 85% of them seen just once. Source material: naive CD4+ T cells from PBMCs. Indicated subset: CD45RA+ positively selected. The receptors shown here come from a man between 18 and 29 years old in good health. Some clones in this sample may be carry-over from other donors' samples.

This clone appeared a single time. As DNA, the CDR3 is TGTGCCAGCAGTTTAAGGGCCGGGTATCGCTACGAGCAGTACTTC. Protein: CASSLRAGYRYEQYF. The chain links TRBV28 to TRBJ2-7; no clear D gene. Germline CDR1 reads MDHEN; CDR2 reads SYDVKM. This CDR3 comprises 15 residues. V lost 2 bases to trimming and J lost 3 bases, with 14 bases between them.

The genes are TRBV6-4 and TRBJ2-3; 7 nucleotides agree with TRBD1. Germline-derived CDR1 and CDR2 are MRHNA and SNTAGT. The trim removed 5 bases at V and 7 bases at J, leaving 6 bases unmatched. The CDR3 has 13 amino acids. The CDR3 sequence is CASSTGVRNTQYF. For the CDR3, the DNA is TGTGCCAGCAGTACAGGGGTCCGGAATACGCAGTATTTT.

V usage is TRBV27 and J usage is TRBJ2-5; D is unresolved. V lost 6 bases and J lost 5, with 13 bases in between. Germline V gene data show CDR1 as MNHEY and CDR2 as SMNVEV (reference sequence). This CDR3 region has 13 residues. The CDR3 region is CASRGMAWETQYF. The CDR3 DNA follows: TGTGCCAGCAGGGGTATGGCGTGGGAGACCCAGTACTTC.

J is TRBJ2-3 and V is TRBV4-1, with 13 positions matching TRBD2. Looked up from germline, CDR1 is MGHRA and CDR2 is YSYEKL. The CDR3 length is 19 residues. V shed 6 bases and J 2 bases; nucleotides not matched to a gene: 14. This CDR3 is CASRPGLAGVSSPTDTQYF. Here the CDR3 DNA reads TGCGCCAGCAGACCTGGACTAGCGGGGGTGTCATCCCCCACAGATACGCAGTATTTT.

The chain uses TRBV28 and TRBJ1-1; the match to TRBD1 covers 8 bases. The CDR3 loop spans 14 amino acids. Germline trimming cut 8 bases from V and 4 bases from J; bases unmatched to any gene: 9. Germline values: CDR1 MDHEN, CDR2 SYDVKM. The CDR3 coding sequence is TGTGCCAGCGCTACCAGGGGGCTGGGCACTGAAGCTTTCTTT. Translated: CASATRGLGTEAFF.

This chain connects TRBV28 to TRBJ1-2, with 10 bases fitting TRBD1. From germline, CDR1 is MDHEN and CDR2 SYDVKM. With V trimmed by 11 bases and J by 4 bases, 13 bases remained unmatched. This CDR3 is built from 15 residues. CDR3 in amino acids: CAAGGTGAPSYGYTF. CDR3 sequence (DNA): TGTGCCGCCGGCGGGACAGGGGCTCCTAGCTATGGCTACACCTTC.

Comments on this clone: Other DNA sequences of this sample code for an identical CDR3. This chain connects TRBV30 to TRBJ1-5, with D maybe TRBD1 (5 bases). From germline, CDR1 is GTSNPN and CDR2 SVGIG (reference sequence). V shed 2 bases and J shed 5 bases, with 10 bases lying between them. The CDR3 is 13 residues long. CDR3 in amino acids: CAWSRGGDQPQHF. DNA for the CDR3: TGTGCCTGGAGTAGGGGAGGCGATCAGCCCCAGCATTTT. The variable domain in full, with the rest retrieved from reference TRBV30 and TRBJ1-5, is SQTIHQWPATLVQPVGSPLSLECTVEGTSNPNLYWYRQAAGRGLQLLFYSVGIGQISSEVPQNLSASRPQDRQFILSSKKLLLSDSGFYLCAWSRGGDQPQHFGDGTRLSIL.

The chain has TRBV7-3 and TRBJ2-7; the D gene could be TRBD1 or TRBD2 (5 bases each). Germline-derived CDR1 and CDR2 are SGHTA and FQGTGA. This CDR3 contains 15 residues. Trimming took 5 bases from V and 7 from J, leaving 21 bases between them. CDR3 coding DNA: TGTGCCAGCAGCCCCACCGGGACCCTCGGCGGGGAGCAGTACTTC. It translates to CASSPTGTLGGEQYF.

The chain uses TRBV27 and TRBJ2-3; 8 bases are shared with TRBD1. The CDR3 length is 14 residues. V shed 4 bases, J shed 4 bases, and the junction held 4 bases outside the gene matches. Germline-derived CDR1 and CDR2 are MNHEY and SMNVEV (reference sequence). CDR3 protein: CASSSQGAADTQYF. CDR3 sequence (DNA): TGTGCCAGCAGTTCCCAGGGGGCGGCAGATACGCAGTATTTT.

V and J are TRBV5-5 and TRBJ1-1, with D uncertain. The CDR3 consists of 13 residues. Germline CDR1 SGHKS, CDR2 YYEKEE (reference sequence). V shed 4 bases and J shed 1 base, with 8 bases lying between them. As DNA, the CDR3 is TGTGCCAGCAGCGAGACAAGGAACACTGAAGCTTTCTTT. Translating gives CASSETRNTEAFF.

The genes are TRBV27 and TRBJ2-7; 8 nucleotides match TRBD2. Losses at the gene ends were 3 bases for V and 7 bases for J; bases not matched to a gene: 8. CDR3 size: 14 residues. The germline gives CDR1 MNHEY, CDR2 SMNVEV (reference sequence). The CDR3 region is CASSFSGGRREQYF. CDR3 sequence (DNA): TGTGCCAGCAGTTTTTCGGGAGGGCGAAGAGAGCAGTACTTC.

The chain couples TRBV7-3 to TRBJ1-1; TRBD1 is a possible D gene (5 bases). CDR1 and CDR2 (germline): SGHTA, FQGTGA. CDR3 length: 15 amino acids. V shed 4 bases and J shed 4 bases, with 16 bases lying between them. The CDR3 sequence: CASSSSGAVPTEAFF. In DNA form, the CDR3 reads TGTGCCAGCAGCTCTAGTGGGGCAGTACCCACTGAAGCTTTCTTT. Variable domain in full (rest from reference TRBV7-3 and TRBJ1-1): GAGVSQTPSNKVTEKGKYVELRCDPISGHTALYWYRQSLGQGPEFLIYFQGTGAADDSGLPNDRFFAVRPEGSVSTLKIQRTERGDSAVYLCASSSSGAVPTEAFFGQGTRLTVV.

The genes are TRBV6-1 and TRBJ1-1; D remains ambiguous. The V and J ends lost 2 bases and 6 bases respectively, with 10 bases between them. Germline-derived CDR1 and CDR2 are MNHNS and SASEGT. This CDR3 comprises 13 residues. The CDR3 protein is CASSEFAEPEAFF. DNA of the CDR3: TGTGCCAGCAGTGAATTTGCCGAGCCTGAAGCTTTCTTT.

V gene TRBV7-2 combines with J gene TRBJ1-2; D perhaps matches TRBD1 (6 bases). Germline-derived CDR1 and CDR2 are SGHTA and FQGNSA. With 1 base removed from V and 3 bases from J, the gap between germline ends came to 12 bases. The CDR3 runs 15 residues. CDR3 in amino acids: CASSLEQGNYYGYTF. DNA for the CDR3: TGTGCCAGCAGCTTAGAACAGGGAAACTACTATGGCTACACCTTC.

In DNA, the CDR3 is TGTGCCAGCAGACAACAAGGCGCCGGGGAGCTGTTTTTT. This sequence encodes CASRQQGAGELFF. The rearrangement joins TRBV2 to TRBJ2-2; D unclear. This CDR3 is built from 13 residues. V lost 6 bases and J lost 6, with 11 bases in between. CDR1 is SNHLY and CDR2 is FYNNEI in the germline V gene.

This chain uses TRBV5-1 with TRBJ1-3; the D gene is possibly TRBD1 (5 bases). Germline V lookup: CDR1 SGHRS, CDR2 YFSETQ. This CDR3 is built from 16 residues. Trimming removed 0 bases from V and 3 bases from J, with 13 bases in between. DNA for the CDR3: TGCGCCAGCAGCTTGGCCTCTCCTAGGGGTGGAAACACCATATATTTT. As protein: CASSLASPRGGNTIYF.

About this clone itself: The same CDR3 is also encoded by other DNA sequences in this sample. The V and J genes are TRBV30 and TRBJ1-1; D is perhaps TRBD1 (5 bases). V shed 2 bases and J shed 3 bases, with 10 bases lying between them. This CDR3 region has 13 residues. Germline V lookup: CDR1 GTSNPN, CDR2 SVGIG (reference sequence). The CDR3 reads CAWSRGRDTEAFF. The CDR3 DNA reads TGTGCCTGGAGTAGGGGACGGGACACTGAAGCTTTCTTT. The whole variable domain, remainder taken from reference TRBV30 and TRBJ1-1, is SQTIHQWPATLVQPVGSPLSLECTVEGTSNPNLYWYRQAAGRGLQLLFYSVGIGQISSEVPQNLSASRPQDRQFILSSKKLLLSDSGFYLCAWSRGRDTEAFFGQGTRLTVV.

V and J are TRBV4-2 and TRBJ2-1, with D perhaps TRBD2 (5 bases). Germline V gives CDR1 LGHNA, CDR2 YNFKEQ. The CDR3 length is 15 residues. V dropped 0 bases and J dropped 5 bases, with 11 bases sitting between them. CDR3 DNA sequence: TGTGCCAGCAGCCAAGAATCAGGACTTCACAATGAGCAGTTCTTC. It translates to CASSQESGLHNEQFF.

The V gene is TRBV9, the J gene TRBJ2-2, with 12 positions matching TRBD2. Germline V lookup: CDR1 SGDLS, CDR2 YYNGEE. The CDR3 is made up of 16 amino acids. The V and J ends lost 4 bases and 5 bases, in that order; junction bases with no gene match: 6. Written as DNA, the CDR3 is TGTGCCAGCAGCTCGACTAGCGGGAGCGTAACCGGGGAGCTGTTTTTT. Its protein product is CASSSTSGSVTGELFF.

This chain joins TRBV7-9 and TRBJ1-1; no reliable D call. CDR1 and CDR2 (germline): SEHNR, FQNEAQ (reference sequence). Trimming left V 2 bases short and J 1 base short, with 8 bases between. This CDR3 is built from 14 residues. The CDR3 sequence is CASSLTAGNTEAFF. CDR3 bases: TGTGCCAGCAGCTTAACGGCAGGGAACACTGAAGCTTTCTTT.

Of note for this clone: The same CDR3 can be traced to other DNA sequences in this sample. The chain has TRBV15 and TRBJ1-1; a weak D match, TRBD1 (5 bases). The CDR3 is made up of 15 amino acids. With 1 base removed from V and 1 base from J, the gap between germline ends came to 10 bases. Germline-derived CDR1 and CDR2 are LNHNV and YYDKDF (reference sequence). CDR3 nucleotides: TGTGCCACCAGCAGAGGGGGCACAGCGAACACTGAAGCTTTCTTT. Amino acid sequence: CATSRGGTANTEAFF.

The chain combines TRBV28 with TRBJ2-6, with D unresolved. Per the germline V gene, CDR1 is MDHEN and CDR2 is SYDVKM. This CDR3 region has 15 residues. Trimming took off 0 bases at V and 2 bases at J, with 5 bases between the two ends. Here the CDR3 reads CASSLWGTGANVLTF. The CDR3 region has the DNA TGTGCCAGCAGTTTATGGGGCACTGGGGCCAACGTCCTGACTTTC.

V is TRBV9 and J is TRBJ2-1; 7 nucleotides agree with TRBD2. The length of the CDR3 is 15 residues. CDR1 is SGDLS and CDR2 is YYNGEE in the germline V gene. Germline trimming cut 0 bases from V and 6 bases from J; bases unmatched to any gene: 6. The CDR3 protein is CASSVVGRAGNEQFF. Written as DNA, the CDR3 is TGTGCCAGCAGCGTAGTTGGGAGGGCCGGCAATGAGCAGTTCTTC.

The chain joins TRBV6-1 to TRBJ2-5; D is tentatively TRBD1 or TRBD2 (5 bases each). This CDR3 is 15 amino acids long. Trimming took 3 bases from V and 7 from J, leaving 18 bases between them. Germline assignment: CDR1 MNHNS and CDR2 SASEGT. The CDR3 sequence is CASSEGDGSSGTQYF. DNA for the CDR3: TGTGCCAGCAGTGAGGGGGACGGCAGTTCGGGGACCCAGTACTTC.

The chain combines TRBV15 with TRBJ2-2; the D gene is possibly TRBD2 (5 bases). V lost 4 bases to trimming and J lost 6 bases, with 21 bases between them. Germline V lookup: CDR1 LNHNV, CDR2 YYDKDF (reference sequence). The CDR3 extends over 17 amino acids. CDR3 residues: CATSTDPPGIGAGELFF. CDR3 nucleotide sequence: TGTGCCACCAGCACAGACCCCCCCGGGATCGGGGCCGGGGAGCTGTTTTTT.

The gene calls are TRBV23-1 and TRBJ2-5; a possible D gene is TRBD2 (5 bases). TRBV23-1 is placed among ORFs of uncertain function. Trimming stripped 2 bases from V and 2 bases from J, with 12 bases between. The CDR3 is 15 residues long. CDR3 nucleotide sequence: TGCGCCAGCAGTCAAAAAGAGGGAAAACAAGAGACCCAGTACTTC. Its protein is CASSQKEGKQETQYF.

This chain connects TRBV28 to TRBJ2-1; 8 nucleotides align to TRBD2. Germline loops: CDR1 MDHEN, CDR2 SYDVKM. Trimming removed 4 bases from V and 9 bases from J; junction bases left unmatched: 17. The CDR3 covers 17 residues. CDR3 protein: CASSSLGYGGRISEQFF. The CDR3 region has the DNA TGTGCCAGCAGTTCCCTCGGTTATGGCGGGAGGATCAGTGAGCAGTTCTTC.

The chain is built from TRBV10-3 and TRBJ2-7; perhaps TRBD1 as D (7 bases). The CDR3 runs to 15 residues. Trimming pared 3 bases from V and 2 bases from J, leaving 14 bases between. The germline V gene encodes CDR1 ENHRY and CDR2 SYGVKD. CDR3 residues: CAISEGQGGTYEQYF. The CDR3 DNA reads as TGTGCCATCAGTGAAGGGCAGGGGGGCACCTACGAGCAGTACTTC.

The rearrangement links TRBV28 to TRBJ2-7; D tentatively fits TRBD1 or TRBD2 (5 bases each). V shed 4 bases and J shed 2 bases, with 15 bases lying between them. CDR1 and CDR2 (germline): MDHEN, SYDVKM. The CDR3 spans 15 residues. The CDR3 sequence is CASSSAGTVAYEQYF. In nucleotides, the CDR3 is TGTGCCAGCAGTTCCGCCGGGACGGTGGCCTACGAGCAGTACTTC.